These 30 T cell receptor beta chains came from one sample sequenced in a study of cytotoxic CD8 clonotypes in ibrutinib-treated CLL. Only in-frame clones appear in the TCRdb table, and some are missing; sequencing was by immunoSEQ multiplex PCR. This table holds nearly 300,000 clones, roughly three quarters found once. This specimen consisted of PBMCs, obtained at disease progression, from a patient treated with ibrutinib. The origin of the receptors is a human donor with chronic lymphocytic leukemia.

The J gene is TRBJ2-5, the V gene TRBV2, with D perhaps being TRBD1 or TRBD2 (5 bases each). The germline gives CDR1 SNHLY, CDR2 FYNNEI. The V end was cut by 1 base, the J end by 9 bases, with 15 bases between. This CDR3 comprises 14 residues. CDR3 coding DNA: TGTGCCAGCAGTGAAGGCCGGGGCCTTTGGGCCCAGTACTTC. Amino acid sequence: CASSEGRGLWAQYF.

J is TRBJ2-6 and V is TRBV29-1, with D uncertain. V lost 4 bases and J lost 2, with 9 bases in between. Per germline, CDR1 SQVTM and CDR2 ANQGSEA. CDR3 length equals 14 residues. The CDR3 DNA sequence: TGCAGCGTTGGTGCAGACACTGGGGCCAACGTCCTGACTTTC. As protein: CSVGADTGANVLTF.

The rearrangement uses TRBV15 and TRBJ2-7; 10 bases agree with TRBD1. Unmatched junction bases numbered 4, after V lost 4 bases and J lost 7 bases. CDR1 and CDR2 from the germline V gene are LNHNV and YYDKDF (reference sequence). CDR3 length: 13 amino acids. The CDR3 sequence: CATSKRQGAEQYF. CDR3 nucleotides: TGTGCCACCAGCAAGAGACAGGGGGCTGAGCAGTACTTC. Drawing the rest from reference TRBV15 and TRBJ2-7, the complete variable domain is DAMVIQNPRYQVTQFGKPVTLSCSQTLNHNVMYWYQQKSSQAPKLLFHYYDKDFNNEADTPDNFQSRRPNTSFCFLDIRSPGLGDTAMYLCATSKRQGAEQYFGPGTRLTVT.

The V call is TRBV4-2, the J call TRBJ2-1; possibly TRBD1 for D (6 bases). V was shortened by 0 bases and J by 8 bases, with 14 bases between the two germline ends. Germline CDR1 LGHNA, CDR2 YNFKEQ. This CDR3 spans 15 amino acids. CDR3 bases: TGTGCCAGCAGCCAAGAGGATGGGACAAACTATGAGCAGTTCTTC. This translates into CASSQEDGTNYEQFF.

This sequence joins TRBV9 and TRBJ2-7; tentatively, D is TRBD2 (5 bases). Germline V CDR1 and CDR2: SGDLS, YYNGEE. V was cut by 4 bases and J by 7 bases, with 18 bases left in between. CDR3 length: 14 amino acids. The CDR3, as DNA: TGTGCCAGCAGCCCTCACGCAACCACGGGGGAGCAGTACTTC. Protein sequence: CASSPHATTGEQYF.

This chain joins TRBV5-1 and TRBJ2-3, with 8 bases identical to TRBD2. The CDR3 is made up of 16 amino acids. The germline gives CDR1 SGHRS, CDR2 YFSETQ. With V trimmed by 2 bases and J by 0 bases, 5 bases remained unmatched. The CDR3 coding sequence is TGCGCCAGCAGCTTTAGCGGGACTCAAAGCACAGATACGCAGTATTTT. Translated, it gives CASSFSGTQSTDTQYF.

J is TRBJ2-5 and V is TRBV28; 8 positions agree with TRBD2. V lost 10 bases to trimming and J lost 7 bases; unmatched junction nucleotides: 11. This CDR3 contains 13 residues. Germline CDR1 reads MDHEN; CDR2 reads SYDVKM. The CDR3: CATSPGGVVTQYF. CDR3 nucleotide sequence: TGTGCCACCTCACCCGGGGGGGTCGTGACCCAGTACTTC. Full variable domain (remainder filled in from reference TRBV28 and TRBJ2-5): DVKVTQSSRYLVKRTGEKVFLECVQDMDHENMFWYRQDPGLGLRLIYFSYDVKMKEKGDIPEGYSVSREKKERFSLILESASTNQTSMYLCATSPGGVVTQYFGPGTRLLVL.

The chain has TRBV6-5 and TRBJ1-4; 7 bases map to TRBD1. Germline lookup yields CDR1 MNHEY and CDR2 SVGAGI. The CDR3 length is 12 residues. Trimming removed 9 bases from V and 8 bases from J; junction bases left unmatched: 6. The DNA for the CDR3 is TGTGCCAGTAAGACAGGGAACGAAAAACTGTTTTTT. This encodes CASKTGNEKLFF.

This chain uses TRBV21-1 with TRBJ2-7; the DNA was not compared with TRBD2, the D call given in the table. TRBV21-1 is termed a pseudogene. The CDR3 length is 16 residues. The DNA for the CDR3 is TGTGCCAGCAGCAACACAACTAGCGTCGACTCCTACGAGCAGTACTTC. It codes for CASSNTTSVDSYEQYF.

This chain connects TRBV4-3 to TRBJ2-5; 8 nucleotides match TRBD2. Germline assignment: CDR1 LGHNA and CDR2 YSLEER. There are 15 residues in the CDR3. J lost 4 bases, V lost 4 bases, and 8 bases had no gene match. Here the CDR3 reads CASSLRGGVRETQYF. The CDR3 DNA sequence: TGCGCCAGCAGCCTCCGGGGGGGGGTGCGAGAGACCCAGTACTTC.

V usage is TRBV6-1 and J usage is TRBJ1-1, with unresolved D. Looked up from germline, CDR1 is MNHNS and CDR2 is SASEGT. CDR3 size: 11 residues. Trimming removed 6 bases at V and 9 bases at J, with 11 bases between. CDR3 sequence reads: CASRWVSQAFF. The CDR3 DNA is TGTGCCAGCAGGTGGGTCTCTCAAGCTTTCTTT.

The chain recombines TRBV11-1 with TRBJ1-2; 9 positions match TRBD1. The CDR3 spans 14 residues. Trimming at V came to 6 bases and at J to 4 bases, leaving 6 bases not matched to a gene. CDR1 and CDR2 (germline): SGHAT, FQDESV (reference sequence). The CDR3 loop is CASSPGQGGYGYTF. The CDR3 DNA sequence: TGTGCCAGCAGTCCGGGACAGGGTGGCTATGGCTACACCTTC.

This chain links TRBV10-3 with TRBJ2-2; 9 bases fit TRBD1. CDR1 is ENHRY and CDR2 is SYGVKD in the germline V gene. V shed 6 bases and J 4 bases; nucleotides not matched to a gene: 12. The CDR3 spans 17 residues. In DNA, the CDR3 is TGTGCCATCAGGGAGGGACAGGGCGACGTGTTCACCGGGGAGCTGTTTTTT. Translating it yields CAIREGQGDVFTGELFF.

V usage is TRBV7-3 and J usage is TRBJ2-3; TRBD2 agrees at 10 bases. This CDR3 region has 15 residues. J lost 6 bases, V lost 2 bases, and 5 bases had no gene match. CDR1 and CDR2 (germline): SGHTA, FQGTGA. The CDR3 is CASSLFSGRFDTQYF. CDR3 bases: TGTGCCAGCAGCTTATTTAGCGGGAGGTTTGATACGCAGTATTTT.

The CDR3 region has the DNA TGTGCCAGCAGACTCCGGGACAGGGTGGTCGGGGAGCTGTTTTTT. This codes for CASRLRDRVVGELFF. The chain joins TRBV28 to TRBJ2-2; TRBD1 matches 9 bases. CDR1 MDHEN and CDR2 SYDVKM come from the germline V gene. CDR3 length: 15 residues. V lost 6 bases, J lost 7 bases, and 9 bases stayed unmatched.

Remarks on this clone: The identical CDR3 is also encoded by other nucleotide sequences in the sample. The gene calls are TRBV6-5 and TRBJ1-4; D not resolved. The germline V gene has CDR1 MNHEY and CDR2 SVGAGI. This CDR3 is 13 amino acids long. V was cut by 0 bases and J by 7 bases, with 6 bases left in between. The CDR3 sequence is CASSYSTGEKLFF. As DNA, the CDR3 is TGTGCCAGCAGTTACTCCACGGGTGAAAAACTGTTTTTT.

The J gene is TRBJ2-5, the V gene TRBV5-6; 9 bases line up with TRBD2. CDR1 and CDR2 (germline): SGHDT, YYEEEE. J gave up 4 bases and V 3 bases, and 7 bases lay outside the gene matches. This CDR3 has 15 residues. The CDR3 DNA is TGTGCCAGCAGCTCCCCATCGGGACTAGCAGAGACCCAGTACTTC. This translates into CASSSPSGLAETQYF.

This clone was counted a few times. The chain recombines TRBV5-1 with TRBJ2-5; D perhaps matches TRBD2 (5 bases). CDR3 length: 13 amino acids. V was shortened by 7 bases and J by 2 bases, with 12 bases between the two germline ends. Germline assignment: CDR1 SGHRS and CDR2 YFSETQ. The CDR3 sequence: CASQIGEQETQYF. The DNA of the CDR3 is TGCGCCAGCCAGATCGGGGAACAAGAGACCCAGTACTTC.

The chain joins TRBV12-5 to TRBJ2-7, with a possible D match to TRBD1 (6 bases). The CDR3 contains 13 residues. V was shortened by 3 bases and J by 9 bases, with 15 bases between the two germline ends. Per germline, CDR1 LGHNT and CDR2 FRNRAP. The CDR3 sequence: CASGFGPVGGQYF. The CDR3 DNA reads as TGTGCTAGTGGTTTTGGACCGGTAGGGGGGCAGTACTTC.

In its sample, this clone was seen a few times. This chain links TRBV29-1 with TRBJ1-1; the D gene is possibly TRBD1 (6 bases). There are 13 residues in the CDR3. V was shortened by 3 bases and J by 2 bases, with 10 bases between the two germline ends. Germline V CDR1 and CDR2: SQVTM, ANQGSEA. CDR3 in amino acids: CSVDSGGNTEAFF. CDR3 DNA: TGCAGCGTTGACTCCGGGGGCAACACTGAAGCTTTCTTT.

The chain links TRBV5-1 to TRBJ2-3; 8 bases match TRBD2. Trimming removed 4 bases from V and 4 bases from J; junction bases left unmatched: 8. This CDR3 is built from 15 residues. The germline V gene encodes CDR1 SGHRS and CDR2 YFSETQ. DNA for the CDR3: TGCGCCAGCAGCCTTCCGGGGGGGCCGGCAGATACGCAGTATTTT. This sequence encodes CASSLPGGPADTQYF.

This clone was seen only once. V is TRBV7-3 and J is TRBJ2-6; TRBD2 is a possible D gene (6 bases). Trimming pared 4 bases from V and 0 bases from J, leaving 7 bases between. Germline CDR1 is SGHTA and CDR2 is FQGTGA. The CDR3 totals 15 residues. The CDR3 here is CASSSGSSGANVLTF. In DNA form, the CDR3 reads TGTGCCAGCAGCTCCGGGAGCTCTGGGGCCAACGTCCTGACTTTC.

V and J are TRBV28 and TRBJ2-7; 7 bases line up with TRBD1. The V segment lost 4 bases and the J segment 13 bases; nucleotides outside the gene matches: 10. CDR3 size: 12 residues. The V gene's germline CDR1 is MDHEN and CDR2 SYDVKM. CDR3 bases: TGTGCCAGCAGTTCCGCCAGACAGGGCGGATACTTC. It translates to CASSSARQGGYF.

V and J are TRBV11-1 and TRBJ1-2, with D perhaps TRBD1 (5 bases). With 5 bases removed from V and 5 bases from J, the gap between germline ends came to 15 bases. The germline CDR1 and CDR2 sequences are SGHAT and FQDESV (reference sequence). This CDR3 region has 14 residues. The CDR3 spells CASSTAGLRYGYTF. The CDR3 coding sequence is TGTGCCAGCAGCACCGCAGGGCTCCGGTATGGCTACACCTTC.

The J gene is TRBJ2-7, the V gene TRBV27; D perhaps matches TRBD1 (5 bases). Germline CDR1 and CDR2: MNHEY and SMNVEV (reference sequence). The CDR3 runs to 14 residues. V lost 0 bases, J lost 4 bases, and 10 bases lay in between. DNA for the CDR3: TGTGCCAGCAGTTTATCTGACAGATCATACGAGCAGTACTTC. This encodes CASSLSDRSYEQYF.

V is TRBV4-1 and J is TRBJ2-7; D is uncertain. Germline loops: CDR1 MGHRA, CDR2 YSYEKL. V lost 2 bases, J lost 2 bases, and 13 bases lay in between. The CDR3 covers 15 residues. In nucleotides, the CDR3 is TGCGCCAGCAGCCAACGTGAGAGTTTTCCCTACGAGCAGTACTTC. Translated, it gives CASSQRESFPYEQYF.

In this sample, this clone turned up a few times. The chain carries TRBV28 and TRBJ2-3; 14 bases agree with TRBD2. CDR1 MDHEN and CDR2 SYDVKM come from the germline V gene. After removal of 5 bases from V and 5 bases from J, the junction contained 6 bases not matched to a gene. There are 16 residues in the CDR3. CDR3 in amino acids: CASSPGLAGVGDTQYF. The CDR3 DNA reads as TGTGCCAGCAGTCCGGGACTAGCGGGAGTTGGAGATACGCAGTATTTT. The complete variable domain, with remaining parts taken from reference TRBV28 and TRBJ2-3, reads DVKVTQSSRYLVKRTGEKVFLECVQDMDHENMFWYRQDPGLGLRLIYFSYDVKMKEKGDIPEGYSVSREKKERFSLILESASTNQTSMYLCASSPGLAGVGDTQYFGPGTRLTVL.

The CDR3 DNA is TGTGCCAGAAGCTTAGTTGGGGTTCGGTTCGGTACGAACACTGAAGCTTTCTTT. Its protein product is CARSLVGVRFGTNTEAFF. The chain carries TRBV7-5 and TRBJ1-1. TRBV7-5 is marked as a pseudogene. This CDR3 is built from 18 residues.

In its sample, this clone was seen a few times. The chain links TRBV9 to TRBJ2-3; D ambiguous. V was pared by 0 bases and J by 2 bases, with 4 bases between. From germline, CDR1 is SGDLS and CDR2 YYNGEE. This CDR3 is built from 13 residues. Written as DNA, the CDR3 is TGTGCCAGCAGCGTAGCCTTCACAGATACGCAGTATTTT. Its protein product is CASSVAFTDTQYF.

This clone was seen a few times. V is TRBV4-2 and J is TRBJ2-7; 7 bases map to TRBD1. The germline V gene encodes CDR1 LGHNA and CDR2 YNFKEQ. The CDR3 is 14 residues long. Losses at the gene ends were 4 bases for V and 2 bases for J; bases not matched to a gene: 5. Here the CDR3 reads CASSRYRGPYEQYF. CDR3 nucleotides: TGTGCCAGCAGCCGTTACAGGGGACCCTACGAGCAGTACTTC.